The 8 T cell receptor beta chains reported below all come from one sample, sequenced in a study of memory CD4+ T cells and cytomegalovirus serostatus. Profiled with immunoSEQ multiplex PCR; TCRdb holds only in-frame clones, not every one. The data contain some 30,000 clones, about 75% of them seen just once; the ten biggest clones take up 0.5% to 0.8%. The sort gate was single viable CD3+CD4+CD8-CD45RO+ cells for memory CD4+ T cells. Sequencing was performed on memory CD4+ T cells from blood. These receptors originate from an adult in good health and CMV-seronegative. Some clones in this sample may be carry-over from other donors' samples.

The chain is built from TRBV11-2 and TRBJ2-5; a possible D gene is TRBD2 (7 bases). This CDR3 region has 16 residues. Trimming left V 1 base short and J 3 bases short, with 15 bases between. The germline gives CDR1 SGHAT, CDR2 FQNNGV. This chain's CDR3 is CASSLVGGPREETQYF. The DNA of the CDR3 is TGTGCCAGCAGCTTAGTGGGGGGGCCGCGGGAAGAGACCCAGTACTTC.

The V call is TRBV7-8, the J call TRBJ2-1; D may be TRBD2 (6 bases). The germline V gene has CDR1 SGHVS and CDR2 FQNEAQ. The V end lost 5 bases, the J end lost 6 bases, and 8 bases lay between the germline ends. The CDR3 length is 12 residues. The CDR3 protein is CASSRRANEQFF. The CDR3 nucleotides are TGTGCCAGCAGCAGGAGGGCCAATGAGCAGTTCTTC.

The chain links TRBV5-1 to TRBJ1-1; 8 positions match TRBD1. Trimming took 5 bases from V and 4 from J; bases not matched to a gene: 10. The CDR3 covers 15 residues. Germline assignment: CDR1 SGHRS and CDR2 YFSETQ. The CDR3 sequence is CASRGDRGRSTEAFF. The CDR3 DNA is TGCGCCAGCAGGGGCGACAGGGGAAGGAGCACTGAAGCTTTCTTT.

This clone has only a few counts. The chain recombines TRBV4-3 with TRBJ1-1; D not resolved. Germline loops: CDR1 LGHNA, CDR2 YSLEER. The CDR3 is 14 amino acids. V gave up 1 base and J gave up 1 base, with 7 bases separating them. The CDR3 loop reads CASSQGAPNTEAFF. In DNA, the CDR3 is TGCGCCAGCAGCCAAGGAGCCCCGAACACTGAAGCTTTCTTT.

The chain recombines TRBV6-6 with TRBJ1-5, with TRBD1 matching 9 bases. CDR3 size: 14 residues. The ends lost 6 bases at V and 6 bases at J; junction bases unmatched: 6. In germline, CDR1 is MNHNY, CDR2 SVGAGI (reference sequence). The CDR3 bases are TGTGCCAGCAGCCAGGGACAGGGCGGTCAGCCCCAGCATTTT. This encodes CASSQGQGGQPQHF.

This clone is a singleton in its sample. The V call is TRBV11-3, the J call TRBJ2-6; TRBD1 matches 8 bases. V was pared by 5 bases and J by 0 bases, with 6 bases of the junction left unmatched. The CDR3 extends over 17 amino acids. The germline V gene encodes CDR1 SGHNT and CDR2 YENEEA. The CDR3 here is CASSPPGQVSGANVLTF. The CDR3 coding sequence is TGTGCCAGCAGCCCGCCGGGACAGGTCTCTGGGGCCAACGTCCTGACTTTC.

On this clone itself: Different DNA sequences within this sample yield the same CDR3. The V call is TRBV5-6, the J call TRBJ2-6; 7 bases are a match to TRBD1. Looked up from germline, CDR1 is SGHDT and CDR2 is YYEEEE. Losses at the gene ends were 3 bases for V and 4 bases for J; bases not matched to a gene: 10. The CDR3 sequence is 17 residues long. CDR3 coding DNA: TGTGCCAGCAGCTCCTGGACAGGAATCACAGGGGCCAACGTCCTGACTTTC. Its translation: CASSSWTGITGANVLTF.

This chain links TRBV28 with TRBJ1-2, with a possible D match to TRBD1 (6 bases). The germline V and J ends were trimmed by 6 bases and 5 bases, with 13 bases remaining between them. CDR3 size: 13 residues. Germline V CDR1 and CDR2: MDHEN, SYDVKM. In DNA form, the CDR3 reads TGTGCCAGCAGGGTTCAGGGGCAGTATGGCTACACCTTC. Protein: CASRVQGQYGYTF.